Included here is one T cell receptor beta chain sequence, with context. Its matching antigen is unknown. Time point noted: cycle 4 day 1 (C4D1), after around six weeks of nivolumab. In every patient, relapse followed autologous stem cell transplantation, while exposure to brentuximab vedotin differed. Using immunoSEQ multiplex PCR, the repertoire was profiled, and TCRdb retains in-frame clones only, with some absent. The table has roughly 42,000 clones, approximately 71% seen once; the top ten hold about 2.6%. This entry belongs to a study of PD-1 blockade in classical Hodgkin lymphoma. Overall study findings and caveats: Patients with an early start, nivolumab under 1 year after ASCT, were excluded. Lower baseline TCR diversity was reported for newly diagnosed patients than for healthy donors.

Germline V CDR1 and CDR2: MNHNS, SASEGT. The V and J ends lost 7 bases and 5 bases, in that order; junction bases with no gene match: 8. The CDR3 has 14 amino acids. This receptor was taken from a human donor with classical Hodgkin lymphoma. The sample consisted of peripheral blood mononuclear cells (PBMCs), taken before the fourth cycle of nivolumab. The gene calls are TRBV6-1 and TRBJ2-1; 7 bases are shared with TRBD1. As DNA, the CDR3 is TGTGCCAGCACCCCCGGGACAGATAACAATGAGCAGTTCTTC. Translated, it gives CASTPGTDNNEQFF.